This T cell receptor (beta chain) stems from a study of blood T cell repertoires in COVID-19. Study background: There were acute and convalescent COVID-19 samples, and they came from the United States, Italy and Spain. T cells, B-cell-depleted T cells, or PBMCs provided the cDNA or gDNA that served as material.

Original data processing: The assay estimated nucleated cells by amplifying reference gene primers. TCRdb's table, derived via immunoSEQ multiplex PCR, lists solely in-frame clones and lacks some. Clone size and the V and J calls come from that table; the DNA yielded D and trimming. The sample has roughly 200,000 clones, just under 90% seen once. Those enrolled, adults aged 18 to 89 years, came from about two dozen US areas. The ends were cut back, 2 bases at V and 1 base at J, with 11 bases in the middle. The germline CDR1 and CDR2 sequences are KGHSH and LQKENI. This CDR3 is built from 15 residues. The rearrangement links TRBV18 to TRBJ2-5; no reliable D call. Sequenced: PBMCs or T cells enriched from blood (not recorded which). The source of this sequence is a woman under 40 with acute COVID-19. The CDR3: CASSPGLGSQETQYF. As DNA, the CDR3 is TGTGCCAGCTCACCAGGGCTCGGCAGCCAAGAGACCCAGTACTTC.